This record looks at one TCR beta chain sequence and its context. The clone's antigen remains unknown. No quality values exist for individual bases; no much larger clone is one base distant. The data originate from a study of shared clonotypes between healthy human individuals (dated by TCRdb to 2019 to 2021). With regard to the full study: Three men and two women, aged 18 to 49 years, made up the cohort. For each donor, CD4 naive and CD4 memory were each given three plates, CD8 naive was given two plates, and CD8 memory was given one plate. The study deeply sequenced blood TCR repertoires of five healthy adults to estimate repertoire size and the extent of clonotype sharing between individuals. To increase sequencing depth and limit assay-specific biases, different laboratories used diverse techniques to prepare libraries and sequence TCR repertoires. Leukapheresis yielded between about 0.9 and 8.9 billion PBMCs per donor.

Results the study describes overall, beyond this receptor: Sampling was restricted to blood, and TCR repertoires in tissues likely differ from the TCR repertoires found in blood. Pairwise subsampling indicated that sequencing depth was expected to affect the degree of clonotype sharing among donors. Sharing across a handful of donors was observed for around 4.8% of naive CD4, 3.5% of naive CD8, 2% to 2.5% of memory CD4, and approximately 0.41% of memory CD8 clonotypes. Compared with non-shared clonotypes, clonotypes shared by all four sorted-subset donors had higher generation probabilities. Because the study included a small number of donors, the genetic and exposure-history diversity represented was limited. Rarefaction of sorted-subset datasets indicated incomplete sequencing despite the large sequencing depth. Naive subsets generally had larger estimated clonotype richness than memory subsets did.

Using the deep immunoSEQ assay, TCR CDR3 regions were amplified from genomic DNA by multiplex PCR. Genomic DNA extracted from each cell subset was distributed evenly over all wells of several immunoSEQ 96-well plates, and each plate served as one replicate. Each replicate PCR for sorted subsets received about 0.2 ug genomic DNA, equal to 28,000 or so T cell genomes. Purified libraries were measured with a Qubit 3.0 fluorometer, size-checked on a Bioanalyzer 2100, and measured again with the KAPA Library Quantification kit. A separate single-read 150-cycle Illumina NextSeq 550 flow cell was used to sequence each immunoSEQ 96-well plate. The original methods were these. The immunoSEQ output contained only junctional sequences without quality scores, so filtering could not match that applied to full-length reads. Sequences were annotated with PyIR, a Python wrapper for IgBLAST v1.9, using IMGT germline references to assign V/J genes and CDR3. Reads with weak V/J assignments (E-value above 1e-6), missing CDR3, stop codons, out-of-frame junctions, or ambiguous translated residues were removed. V3J clonotypes were defined as sequences sharing the same inferred V gene, J gene, and CDR3 amino acid sequence. Percentage overlap between repertoires was calculated by dividing the number of shared unique clonotypes by the size of the smaller repertoire. Three approaches were used to assess repertoire richness: RTK rarefaction, the Chao1 estimator, and Recon v2.1 estimates of unobserved clonotypes. Generation probabilities for all TCRbeta clonotypes obtained by the gDNA method from a few donors were computed using OLGA. TCRdb provides this immuneACCESS table in a form limited to in-frame rearrangements. Some clones are lacking; in checked studies, under half of them reflect an unresolved V gene, and why the rest are absent is not known. D and trimming come from the DNA, and the V and J calls and clone size come from that table. Present in this sample are about 2.4 million clones, 93% of which were seen just once. The ten biggest clones cover 0.35% to 0.45% of the sample.

The donors were healthy, HIV-negative adults with no recently reported acute infections or vaccinations. All donors were Caucasian adults living in Nashville, Tennessee, USA. CD4+ T cells were enriched by magnetic negative selection, after which naive cells were positively selected on CD45RA and the negative fraction was taken as the memory subset. Blood was collected by leukapheresis, and PBMCs were isolated by Ficoll-Histopaque density gradient centrifugation and then cryopreserved in liquid nitrogen vapor phase. Analytical flow cytometry was used to check the purity and quantity of each magnetically sorted T cell population. Genomic DNA was isolated from each sorted fraction and quantified by UV absorbance on a Nanodrop 2000c. The receptor was derived from a man aged 18 to 35 in good health. Some clones in this sample may be carry-over from other donors' samples. The sample consisted of naive CD4+ T cells from PBMCs. The cell subset or site label, as the study defines it: CD45RA+ positively selected.

The CDR3 here reads CASCRRDLRDTQYF. DNA sequence: TGTGCCAGTTGTCGACGGGATCTCCGGGATACGCAGTATTTT. The rearranged segments are TRBV28 and TRBJ2-3; 5 matching bases give a weak D call of TRBD2. The CDR3, cysteine through phenylalanine, is 14 amino acids long. Only the CDR3 region is kept as DNA, spanning 42 bases read in frame from base 1. The germline V gene supplies CDR1 MDHEN and CDR2 SYDVKM. Between the V and J ends, shortened by 9 bases and 6 bases respectively, the junction contains 19 bases.